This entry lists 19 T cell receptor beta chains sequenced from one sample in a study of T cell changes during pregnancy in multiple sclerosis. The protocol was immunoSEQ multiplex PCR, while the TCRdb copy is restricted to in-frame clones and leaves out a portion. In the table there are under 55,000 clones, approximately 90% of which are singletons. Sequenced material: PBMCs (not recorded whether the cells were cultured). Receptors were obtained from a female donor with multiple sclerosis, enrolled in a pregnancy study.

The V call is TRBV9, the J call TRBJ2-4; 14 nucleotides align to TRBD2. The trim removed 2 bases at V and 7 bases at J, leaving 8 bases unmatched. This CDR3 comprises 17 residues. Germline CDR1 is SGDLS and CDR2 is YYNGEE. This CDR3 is CASSVGLAGEEHNIQYF. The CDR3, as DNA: TGTGCCAGCAGCGTGGGACTAGCGGGGGAGGAGCACAACATTCAGTACTTC.

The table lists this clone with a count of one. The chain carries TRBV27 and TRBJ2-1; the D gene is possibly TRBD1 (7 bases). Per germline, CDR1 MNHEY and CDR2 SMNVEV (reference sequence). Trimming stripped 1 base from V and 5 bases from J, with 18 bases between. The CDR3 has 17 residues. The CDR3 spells CASSLYLVTGTHNEQFF. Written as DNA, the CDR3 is TGTGCCAGCAGTTTATATCTTGTGACAGGGACTCACAATGAGCAGTTCTTC.

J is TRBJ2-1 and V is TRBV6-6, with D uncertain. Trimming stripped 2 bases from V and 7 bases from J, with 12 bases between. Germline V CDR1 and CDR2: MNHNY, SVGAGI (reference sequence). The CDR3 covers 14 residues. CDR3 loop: CASSYTGLPNEQFF. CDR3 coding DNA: TGTGCCAGCAGTTACACCGGCCTTCCAAATGAGCAGTTCTTC.

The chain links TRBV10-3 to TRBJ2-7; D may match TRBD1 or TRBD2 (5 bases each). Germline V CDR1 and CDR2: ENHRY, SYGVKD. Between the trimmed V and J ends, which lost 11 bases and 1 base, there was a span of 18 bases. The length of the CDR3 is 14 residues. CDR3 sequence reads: CASKRGTSSYEQYF. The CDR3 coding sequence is TGTGCCTCCAAAAGGGGAACTAGTTCCTACGAGCAGTACTTC.

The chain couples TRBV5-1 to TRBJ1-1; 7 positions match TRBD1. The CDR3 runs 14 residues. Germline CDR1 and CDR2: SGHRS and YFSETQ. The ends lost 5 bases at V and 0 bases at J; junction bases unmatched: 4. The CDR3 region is CASSRGTVNTEAFF. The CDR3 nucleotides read TGCGCCAGCAGTCGCGGGACAGTGAACACTGAAGCTTTCTTT. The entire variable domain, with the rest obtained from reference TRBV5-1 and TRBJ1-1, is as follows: KAGVTQTPRYLIKTRGQQVTLSCSPISGHRSVSWYQQTPGQGLQFLFEYFSETQRNKGNFPGRFSGRQFSNSRSEMNVSTLELGDSALYLCASSRGTVNTEAFFGQGTRLTVV.

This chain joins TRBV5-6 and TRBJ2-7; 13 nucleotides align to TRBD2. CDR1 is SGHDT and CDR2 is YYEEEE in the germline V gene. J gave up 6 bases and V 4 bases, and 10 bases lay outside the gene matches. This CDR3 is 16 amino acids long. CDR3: CASSKGLAGTTVEQYF. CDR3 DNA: TGTGCCAGCAGCAAGGGACTAGCGGGGACTACGGTCGAGCAGTACTTC.

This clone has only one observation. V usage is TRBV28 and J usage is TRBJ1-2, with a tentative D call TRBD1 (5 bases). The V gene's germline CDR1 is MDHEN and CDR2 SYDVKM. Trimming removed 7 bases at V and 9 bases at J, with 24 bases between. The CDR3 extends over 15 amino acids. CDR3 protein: CASTPTASGRYSYTF. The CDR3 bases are TGTGCCAGCACACCGACAGCGAGCGGGAGATATAGCTACACCTTC.

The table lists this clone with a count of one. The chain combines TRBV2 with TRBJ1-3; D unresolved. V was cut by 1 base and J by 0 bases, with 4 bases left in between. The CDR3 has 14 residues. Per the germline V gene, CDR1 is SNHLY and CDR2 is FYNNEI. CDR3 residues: CASSEGYSGNTIYF. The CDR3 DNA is TGTGCCAGCAGTGAAGGCTACTCTGGAAACACCATATATTTT.

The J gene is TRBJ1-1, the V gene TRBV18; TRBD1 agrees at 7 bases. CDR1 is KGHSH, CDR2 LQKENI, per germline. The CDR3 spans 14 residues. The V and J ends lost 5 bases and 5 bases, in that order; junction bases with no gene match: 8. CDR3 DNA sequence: TGTGCCAGCTCAGGCGACAGGGTTGGGACTGAAGCTTTCTTT. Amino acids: CASSGDRVGTEAFF.

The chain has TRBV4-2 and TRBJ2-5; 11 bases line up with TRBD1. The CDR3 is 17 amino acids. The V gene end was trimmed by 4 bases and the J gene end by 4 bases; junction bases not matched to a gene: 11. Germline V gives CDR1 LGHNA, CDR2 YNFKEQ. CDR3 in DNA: TGTGCCAGCAGCCCCCTGACCGGGACAGGGGGATCAGAGACCCAGTACTTC. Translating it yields CASSPLTGTGGSETQYF.

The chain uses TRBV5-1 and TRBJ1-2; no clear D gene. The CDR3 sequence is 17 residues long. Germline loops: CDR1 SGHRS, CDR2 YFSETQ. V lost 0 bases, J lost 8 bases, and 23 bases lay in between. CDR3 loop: CASSLERPSLLSGGYTF. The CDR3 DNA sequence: TGCGCCAGCAGCTTGGAACGACCTTCTCTCCTATCCGGCGGCTACACCTTC.

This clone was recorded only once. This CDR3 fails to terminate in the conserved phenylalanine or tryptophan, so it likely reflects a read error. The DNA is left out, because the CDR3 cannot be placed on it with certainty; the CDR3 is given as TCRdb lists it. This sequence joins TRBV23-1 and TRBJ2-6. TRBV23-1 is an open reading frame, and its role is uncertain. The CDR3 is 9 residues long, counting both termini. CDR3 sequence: CASSQSKGT.

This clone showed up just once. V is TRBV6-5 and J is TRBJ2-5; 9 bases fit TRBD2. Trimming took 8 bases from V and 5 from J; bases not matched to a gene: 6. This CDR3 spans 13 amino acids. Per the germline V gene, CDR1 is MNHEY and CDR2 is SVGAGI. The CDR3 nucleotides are TGTGCCAGCCGCAGCGGGAGGAGTGAGACCCAGTACTTC. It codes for CASRSGRSETQYF.

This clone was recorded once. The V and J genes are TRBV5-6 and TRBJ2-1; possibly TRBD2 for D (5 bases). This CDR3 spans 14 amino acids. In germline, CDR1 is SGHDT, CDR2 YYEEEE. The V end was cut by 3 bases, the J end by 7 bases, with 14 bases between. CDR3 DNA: TGTGCCAGCAGCTCACCGGGTCGGGGTAATGAGCAGTTCTTC. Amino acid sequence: CASSSPGRGNEQFF.

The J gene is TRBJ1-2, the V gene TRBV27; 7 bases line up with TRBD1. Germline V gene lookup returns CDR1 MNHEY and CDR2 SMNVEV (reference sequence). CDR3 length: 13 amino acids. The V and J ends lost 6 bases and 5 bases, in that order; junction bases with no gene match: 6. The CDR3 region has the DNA TGTGCCAGCAGGCGGGACAGTCAGTATGGCTACACCTTC. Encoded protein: CASRRDSQYGYTF.

This chain's CDR3 is CASSDGGDEKLFF. The DNA of the CDR3 is TGCGCCAGCAGTGACGGCGGGGATGAAAAACTGTTTTTT. This chain uses TRBV10-1 with TRBJ1-4; no firm D call. V was clipped by 3 bases and J by 6 bases, with 8 bases between them. Germline V lookup: CDR1 WNHNN, CDR2 SYGVQD (reference sequence). The CDR3 is made up of 13 amino acids.

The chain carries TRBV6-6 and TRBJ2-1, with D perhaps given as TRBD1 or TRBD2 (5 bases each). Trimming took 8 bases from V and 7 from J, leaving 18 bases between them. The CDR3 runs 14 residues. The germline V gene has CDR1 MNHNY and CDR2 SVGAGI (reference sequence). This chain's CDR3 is CASRGVGVRNEQFF. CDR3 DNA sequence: TGTGCCAGCCGAGGGGTGGGAGTAAGGAATGAGCAGTTCTTC.

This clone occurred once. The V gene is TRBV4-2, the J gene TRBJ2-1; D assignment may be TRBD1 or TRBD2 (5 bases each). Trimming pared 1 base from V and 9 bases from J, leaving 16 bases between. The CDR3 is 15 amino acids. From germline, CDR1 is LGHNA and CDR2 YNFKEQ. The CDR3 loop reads CASSQGDPMLGEQFF. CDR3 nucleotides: TGTGCCAGCAGCCAAGGGGACCCTATGCTTGGTGAGCAGTTCTTC.

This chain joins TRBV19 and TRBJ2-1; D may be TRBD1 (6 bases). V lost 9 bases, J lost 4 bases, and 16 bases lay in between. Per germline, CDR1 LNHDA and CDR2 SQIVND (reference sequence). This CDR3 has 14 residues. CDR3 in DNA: TGTGCCAGCCAAACCGGGACAACTTACAATGAGCAGTTCTTC. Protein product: CASQTGTTYNEQFF. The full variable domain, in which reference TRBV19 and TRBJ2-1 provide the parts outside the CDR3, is DGGITQSPKYLFRKEGQNVTLSCEQNLNHDAMYWYRQDPGQGLRLIYYSQIVNDFQKGDIAEGYSVSREKKESFPLTVTSAQKNPTAFYLCASQTGTTYNEQFFGPGTRLTVL.